These 15 T cell receptor beta chains originate from one sample sequenced in a study of OX40 agonist ivuxolimab in advanced cancers. Sequencing used immunoSEQ multiplex PCR; TCRdb keeps in-frame clones, though not all of them. The sample consists of more than 75,000 clones, roughly 91% of them appearing once. Sequenced material: CD4+ or CD8+ T cells sorted from blood, taken in a trial of the OX40 agonist ivuxolimab. These receptors originate from an adult with an advanced solid tumor such as melanoma, head and neck, liver or kidney cancer.

This CDR3 is CASSLRDSLMNTEAFF. The CDR3 DNA reads TGTGCCAGCTCACTCCGGGACAGCCTCATGAACACTGAAGCTTTCTTT. The chain is built from TRBV18 and TRBJ1-1, with 7 positions matching TRBD1. Trimming cost V 4 bases and J 0 bases; bases outside gene matches: 8. CDR1 KGHSH and CDR2 LQKENI come from the germline V gene. The CDR3 length is 16 residues.

The genes are TRBV27 and TRBJ1-2, with 7 bases matching TRBD1. CDR1 and CDR2 (germline): MNHEY, SMNVEV (reference sequence). The CDR3 loop spans 13 amino acids. The V segment lost 6 bases and the J segment 7 bases; nucleotides outside the gene matches: 8. This CDR3 reads CASSLTGQSGYTF. CDR3 nucleotide sequence: TGTGCCAGCAGCCTGACAGGGCAATCTGGCTACACCTTC.

V gene TRBV28 combines with J gene TRBJ1-2; D call uncertain. The germline V gene encodes CDR1 MDHEN and CDR2 SYDVKM. Deletions cut 5 bases from V and 4 bases from J, with 14 bases between. The CDR3 length is 14 residues. This CDR3 is CASSQMDAIYGYTF. The CDR3 nucleotides are TGTGCCAGCAGTCAAATGGACGCAATCTATGGCTACACCTTC.

This clone was seen once. V is TRBV5-4 and J is TRBJ2-1; the D is unclear. V was trimmed by 0 bases and J by 0 bases, leaving 7 bases between them. This CDR3 is built from 15 residues. Germline V gene sequence: CDR1 SGHNT, CDR2 YYREEE (reference sequence). The CDR3 sequence is CASSLDTSSYNEQFF. In DNA, the CDR3 is TGTGCCAGCAGCTTGGATACAAGCTCCTACAATGAGCAGTTCTTC. Based on the CDR3 plus reference TRBV5-4 and TRBJ2-1, the full variable domain is ETGVTQSPTHLIKTRGQQVTLRCSSQSGHNTVSWYQQALGQGPQFIFQYYREEENGRGNFPPRFSGLQFPNYSSELNVNALELDDSALYLCASSLDTSSYNEQFFGPGTRLTVL.

CDR3 sequence (DNA): TGTGCCAGCAGCGTCCAGGGTTCTTTTATTGACGAGCAGTACTTC. As protein: CASSVQGSFIDEQYF. V usage is TRBV9 and J usage is TRBJ2-7, with D tentatively TRBD1 (5 bases). The CDR3 runs to 15 residues. Germline V lookup: CDR1 SGDLS, CDR2 YYNGEE. The V and J ends lost 2 bases and 5 bases respectively, with 17 bases between them.

This clone is a singleton in its sample. V usage is TRBV7-3 and J usage is TRBJ2-1; maybe TRBD2 (5 bases). Germline CDR1 reads SGHTA; CDR2 reads FQGTGA. This CDR3 contains 14 residues. The ends were cut back, 2 bases at V and 6 bases at J, with 11 bases in the middle. CDR3 sequence: CASSLEGAGNEQFF. In DNA, the CDR3 is TGTGCCAGCAGCTTAGAGGGAGCCGGCAATGAGCAGTTCTTC.

CDR3 sequence (DNA): TGTGCCAGCAGTTTCCAGGAGGGAGGGATCGGTGGCTACACCTTC. Its translation: CASSFQEGGIGGYTF. This sequence joins TRBV28 and TRBJ1-2; D is unclear. The CDR3 contains 15 residues. Between the trimmed V and J ends, which lost 3 bases and 7 bases, there was a span of 18 bases. CDR1 is MDHEN, CDR2 SYDVKM, per germline.

The rearrangement links TRBV13 to TRBJ2-2; no clear D. This CDR3 is 12 amino acids long. V was pared by 2 bases and J by 6 bases, with 4 bases between. Germline CDR1 reads PRHDT; CDR2 reads FYEKMQ (reference sequence). In DNA, the CDR3 is TGTGCCAGCAGCTTAAGACCCGGGGAGCTGTTTTTT. This gives the protein CASSLRPGELFF.

The V call is TRBV30, the J call TRBJ2-7, with D possibly called TRBD1 or TRBD2 (5 bases each). CDR3 length: 12 amino acids. V was trimmed by 5 bases and J by 2 bases, leaving 10 bases between them. CDR1 is GTSNPN, CDR2 SVGIG, per germline (reference sequence). CDR3 bases: TGTGCCTGGGCCAGGGAGACCTACGAGCAGTACTTC. As protein: CAWARETYEQYF.

The chain carries TRBV6-5 and TRBJ2-3; TRBD2 is a possible D gene (5 bases). In germline, CDR1 is MNHEY, CDR2 SVGAGI. The CDR3 length is 14 residues. The germline V and J ends were trimmed by 0 bases and 4 bases, with 8 bases remaining between them. CDR3 protein: CASSYSIGADTQYF. The CDR3 region has the DNA TGTGCCAGCAGTTACTCGATCGGGGCAGATACGCAGTATTTT.

The rearrangement links TRBV6-5 to TRBJ1-2, with TRBD1 identical over 12 bases. The length of the CDR3 is 15 residues. J was trimmed by 6 bases and V by 5 bases; bases with no gene match: 7. Per the germline V gene, CDR1 is MNHEY and CDR2 is SVGAGI. The CDR3 nucleotides read TGTGCCAGCAGTGTCCGGGACAGGGGGCCTCATGGCTACACCTTC. Its translation is CASSVRDRGPHGYTF.

The chain combines TRBV5-4 with TRBJ2-2; weak D call: TRBD1 (6 bases). The CDR3 contains 16 residues. V gave up 3 bases and J gave up 2 bases, with 14 bases separating them. The germline V gene encodes CDR1 SGHNT and CDR2 YYREEE (reference sequence). CDR3 nucleotides: TGTGCCAGCAGCTACCCCGGGACATATAACACCGGGGAGCTGTTTTTT. Translation gives CASSYPGTYNTGELFF.

The DNA of the CDR3 is TGTGCCAGCTCACCACCTACCTACGAGCAGTACTTC. Protein: CASSPPTYEQYF. This sequence joins TRBV18 and TRBJ2-7, with D uncertain. The germline CDR1 and CDR2 sequences are KGHSH and LQKENI. This CDR3 spans 12 amino acids. The V end lost 0 bases, the J end lost 2 bases, and 2 bases lay between the germline ends.

This rearrangement joins TRBV5-4 to TRBJ2-5, with 8 positions matching TRBD2. Germline V gene data show CDR1 as SGHNT and CDR2 as YYREEE (reference sequence). This CDR3 comprises 15 residues. The V segment lost 4 bases and the J segment 3 bases; nucleotides outside the gene matches: 8. The CDR3 DNA follows: TGTGCCAGCAGCGCACCGGGACTAGGAAAAGAGACCCAGTACTTC. It codes for CASSAPGLGKETQYF.

The rearrangement links TRBV5-6 to TRBJ2-7; D could derive from TRBD1 or TRBD2 (5 bases each). CDR1 is SGHDT and CDR2 is YYEEEE in the germline V gene. The CDR3 sequence is 15 residues long. V lost 5 bases and J 6 bases, leaving 21 bases between the germline ends. CDR3 loop: CASRRRQRPAVEQYF. For the CDR3, the DNA is TGTGCCAGCAGGCGACGACAGCGGCCCGCGGTCGAGCAGTACTTC.